This T cell receptor beta chain derives from a study of cytomegalovirus exposure and HLA in healthy donors. PCR primers comprised 60 Vbeta and 13 Jbeta primers. Generated by immunoSEQ multiplex PCR, the TCRdb table keeps only in-frame clones and is missing some. The table includes more than 100,000 clones, just under 80% detected once. J lost 4 bases, V lost 5 bases, and 5 bases had no gene match. CDR1 and CDR2 (germline): PRHDT, FYEKMQ (reference sequence). This CDR3 spans 15 amino acids. This clone was detected a few times. Material: PBMCs. The TCR sequence derives from a male donor in good health and CMV-seronegative. This sequence joins TRBV13 and TRBJ1-4, with 9 bases fitting TRBD1. For the CDR3, the DNA is TGTGCCAGCAGCGAAGGGACAGGGATTAATGAAAAACTGTTTTTT. It yields the protein CASSEGTGINEKLFF. The full variable domain, in which reference TRBV13 and TRBJ1-4 provide the parts outside the CDR3, is AAGVIQSPRHLIKEKRETATLKCYPIPRHDTVYWYQQGPGQDPQFLISFYEKMQSDKGSIPDRFSAQQFSDYHSELNMSSLELGDSALYFCASSEGTGINEKLFFGSGTQLSVL.